This entry lists 3 T cell receptor beta chains sequenced from one sample in a study of regulatory T cells in long-lasting Graves disease. CDR3-region Arm-PCR and iRepertoire HTBI primers produced the TCR beta libraries. TCRdb reprocessed the multiplex PCR reads via MiXCR and lists one record per CDR3 protein. The table has 350,000 to 450,000 distinct CDR3 sequences, less than 25% seen once; the top ten hold 20%. Time point meaning: persistent/refractory GD, antithyroid drugs over 5 years with positive TRAb. PBMCs were the source of the RNA used for TCR sequencing. The source material was peripheral blood mononuclear cells (PBMCs), sampled when the disease was refractory, from a patient treated with antithyroid drugs. These TCRs come from a female donor with Graves disease.

This clonotype was detected many times. The chain uses TRBV15 and TRBJ2-5, with D tentatively TRBD1 or TRBD2 (5 bases each). Germline V lookup: CDR1 LNHNV, CDR2 YYDKDF (reference sequence). Trimming removed 1 base from V and 1 base from J, with 10 bases in between. The CDR3 is made up of 15 amino acids. The CDR3 region is CATSRAGTPQETQYF. The CDR3 DNA is TGTGCCACCAGCAGAGCCGGGACGCCCCAAGAGACCCAGTACTTC. Filled out from reference TRBV15 and TRBJ2-5, the complete variable domain reads DAMVIQNPRYQVTQFGKPVTLSCSQTLNHNVMYWYQQKSSQAPKLLFHYYDKDFNNEADTPDNFQSRRPNTSFCFLDIRSPGLGDTAMYLCATSRAGTPQETQYFGPGTRLLVL.

V is TRBV20-1 and J is TRBJ2-5; 7 bases align to TRBD2. The germline V gene has CDR1 DFQATT and CDR2 SNEGSKA (reference sequence). J was trimmed by 5 bases and V by 5 bases; bases with no gene match: 8. The CDR3 sequence is 13 residues long. CDR3 DNA sequence: TGCAGTGCTTTCGGACTAGGGTACGAGACCCAGTACTTC. This sequence encodes CSAFGLGYETQYF.

This clonotype has just a few counts. The rearrangement uses TRBV18 and TRBJ2-7, with D possibly being TRBD1 or TRBD2 (6 bases each). V lost 8 bases and J 4 bases, leaving 21 bases between the germline ends. Germline lookup yields CDR1 KGHSH and CDR2 LQKENI. The CDR3 loop spans 15 amino acids. CDR3 in amino acids: CASGRRDIRSYEQYF. The DNA of the CDR3 is TGTGCCAGCGGTCGGCGGGACATACGAAGTTACGAGCAGTACTTC.